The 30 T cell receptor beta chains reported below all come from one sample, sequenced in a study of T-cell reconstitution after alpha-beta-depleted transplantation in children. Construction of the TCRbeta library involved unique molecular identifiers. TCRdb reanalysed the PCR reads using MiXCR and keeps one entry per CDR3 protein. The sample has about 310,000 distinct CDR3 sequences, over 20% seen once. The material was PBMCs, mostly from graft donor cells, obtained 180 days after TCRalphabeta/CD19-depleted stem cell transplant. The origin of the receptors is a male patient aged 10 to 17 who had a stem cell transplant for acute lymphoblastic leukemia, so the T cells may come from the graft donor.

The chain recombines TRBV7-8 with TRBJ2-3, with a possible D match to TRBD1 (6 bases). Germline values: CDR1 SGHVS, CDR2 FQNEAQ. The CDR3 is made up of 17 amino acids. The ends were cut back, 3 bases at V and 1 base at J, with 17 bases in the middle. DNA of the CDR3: TGTGCCAGCAGCTTTACGACAGGTCGATACCGCACAGATACGCAGTATTTT. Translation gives CASSFTTGRYRTDTQYF.

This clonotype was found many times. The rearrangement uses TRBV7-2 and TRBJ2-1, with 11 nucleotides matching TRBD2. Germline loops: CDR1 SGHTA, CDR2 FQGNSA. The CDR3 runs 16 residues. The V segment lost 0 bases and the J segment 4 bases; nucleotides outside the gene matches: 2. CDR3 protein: CASSLASSGRYNEQFF. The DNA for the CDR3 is TGTGCCAGCAGCTTAGCTTCTAGCGGGAGGTACAATGAGCAGTTCTTC.

CDR3 residues: CSARDPPGLAWEQYF. Written as DNA, the CDR3 is TGCAGTGCTAGAGATCCCCCGGGACTCGCTTGGGAGCAGTACTTC. J is TRBJ2-7 and V is TRBV20-1, with D maybe TRBD2 (6 bases). The V gene's germline CDR1 is DFQATT and CDR2 SNEGSKA (reference sequence). The CDR3 is made up of 15 amino acids. The V and J ends lost 0 bases and 7 bases respectively, with 19 bases between them.

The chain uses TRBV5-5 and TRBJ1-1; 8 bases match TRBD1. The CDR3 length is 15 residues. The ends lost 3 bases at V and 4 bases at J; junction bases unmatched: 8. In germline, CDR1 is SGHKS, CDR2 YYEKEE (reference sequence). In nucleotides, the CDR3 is TGTGCCAGCAGCTCGTTTCAGGGGGCCAGCACTGAAGCTTTCTTT. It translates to CASSSFQGASTEAFF.

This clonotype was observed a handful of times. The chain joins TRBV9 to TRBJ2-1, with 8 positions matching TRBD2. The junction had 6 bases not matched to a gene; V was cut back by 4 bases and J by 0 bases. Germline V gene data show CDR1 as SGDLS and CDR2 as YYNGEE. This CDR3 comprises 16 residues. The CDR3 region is CASSIIAGSSYNEQFF. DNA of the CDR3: TGTGCCAGCAGCATAATAGCGGGAAGCTCCTACAATGAGCAGTTCTTC.

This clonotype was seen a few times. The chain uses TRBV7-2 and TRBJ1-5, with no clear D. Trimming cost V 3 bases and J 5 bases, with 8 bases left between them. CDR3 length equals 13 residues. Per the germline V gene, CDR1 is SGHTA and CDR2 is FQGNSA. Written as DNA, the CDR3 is TGTGCCAGCAGCTTTCAAACGCATCAGCCCCAGCATTTT. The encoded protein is CASSFQTHQPQHF.

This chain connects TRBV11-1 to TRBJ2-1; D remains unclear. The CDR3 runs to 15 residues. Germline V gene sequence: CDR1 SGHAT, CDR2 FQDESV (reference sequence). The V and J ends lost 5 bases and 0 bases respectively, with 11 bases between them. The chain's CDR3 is CASSLSFGSYNEQFF. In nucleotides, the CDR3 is TGTGCCAGCAGCCTTAGCTTTGGCTCCTACAATGAGCAGTTCTTC.

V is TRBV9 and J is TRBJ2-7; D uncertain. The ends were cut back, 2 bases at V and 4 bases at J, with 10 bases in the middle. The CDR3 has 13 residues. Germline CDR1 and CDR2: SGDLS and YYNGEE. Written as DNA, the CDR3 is TGTGCCAGCAGCGTCGGTTTCGGGTACGAGCAGTACTTC. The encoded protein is CASSVGFGYEQYF.

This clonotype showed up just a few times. This CDR3 is CASSSTGGAGIEAFF. Here the CDR3 DNA reads TGTGCCAGCAGCTCCACAGGGGGCGCAGGAATTGAAGCTTTCTTT. The gene calls are TRBV7-9 and TRBJ1-1; 9 nucleotides line up with TRBD1. The CDR3 runs 15 residues. V shed 4 bases, J shed 7 bases, and the junction held 10 bases outside the gene matches. Germline CDR1 SEHNR, CDR2 FQNEAQ (reference sequence).

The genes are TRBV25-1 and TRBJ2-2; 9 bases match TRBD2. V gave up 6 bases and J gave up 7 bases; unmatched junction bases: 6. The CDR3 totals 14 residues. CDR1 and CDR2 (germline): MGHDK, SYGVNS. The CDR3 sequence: CASSRTSAIGELFF. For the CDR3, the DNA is TGTGCCAGCAGCCGGACTAGCGCGATCGGGGAGCTGTTTTTT.

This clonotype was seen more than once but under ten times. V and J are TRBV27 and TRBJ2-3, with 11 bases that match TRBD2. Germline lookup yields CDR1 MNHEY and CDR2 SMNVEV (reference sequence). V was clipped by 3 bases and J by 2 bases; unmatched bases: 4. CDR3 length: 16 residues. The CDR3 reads CASSFELAGVTDTQYF. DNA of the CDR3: TGTGCCAGCAGTTTCGAACTAGCGGGGGTCACAGATACGCAGTATTTT.

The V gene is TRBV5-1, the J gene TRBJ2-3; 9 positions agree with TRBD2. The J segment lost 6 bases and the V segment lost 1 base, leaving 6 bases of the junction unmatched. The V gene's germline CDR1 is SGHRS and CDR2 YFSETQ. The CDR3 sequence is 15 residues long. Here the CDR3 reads CASSLMWTSADTQYF. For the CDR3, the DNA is TGCGCCAGCAGCTTGATGTGGACTAGCGCCGATACGCAGTATTTT.

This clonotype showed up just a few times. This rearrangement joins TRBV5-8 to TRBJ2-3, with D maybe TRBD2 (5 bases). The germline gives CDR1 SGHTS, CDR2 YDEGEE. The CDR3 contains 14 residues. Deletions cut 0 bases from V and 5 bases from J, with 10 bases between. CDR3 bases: TGTGCCAGCAGCTTGGGCCTTGGAGGAGATACGCAGTATTTT. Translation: CASSLGLGGDTQYF. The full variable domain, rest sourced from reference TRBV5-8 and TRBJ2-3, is EAGVTQSPTHLIKTRGQQATLRCSPISGHTSVYWYQQALGLGLQFLLWYDEGEERNRGNFPPRFSGRQFPNYSSELNVNALELEDSALYLCASSLGLGGDTQYFGPGTRLTVL.

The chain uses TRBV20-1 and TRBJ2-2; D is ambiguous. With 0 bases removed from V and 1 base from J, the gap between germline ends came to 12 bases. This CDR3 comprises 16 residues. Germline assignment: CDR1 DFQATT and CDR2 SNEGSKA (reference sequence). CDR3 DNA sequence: TGCAGTGCTAGAGATAAGAAGCGAGGGAACACCGGGGAGCTGTTTTTT. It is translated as CSARDKKRGNTGELFF.

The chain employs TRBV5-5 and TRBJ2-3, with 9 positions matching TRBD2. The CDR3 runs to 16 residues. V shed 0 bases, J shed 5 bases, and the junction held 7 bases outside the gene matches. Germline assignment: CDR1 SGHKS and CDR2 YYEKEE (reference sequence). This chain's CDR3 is CASSLVASGNGDTQYF. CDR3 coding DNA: TGTGCCAGCAGCTTGGTGGCTAGCGGGAACGGAGATACGCAGTATTTT.

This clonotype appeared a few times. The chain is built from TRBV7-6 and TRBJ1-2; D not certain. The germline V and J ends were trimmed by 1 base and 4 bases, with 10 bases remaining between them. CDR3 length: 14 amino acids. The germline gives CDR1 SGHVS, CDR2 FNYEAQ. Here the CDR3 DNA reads TGTGCCAGCAGCTTAGAGGCCGTGCCCTATGGCTACACCTTC. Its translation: CASSLEAVPYGYTF.

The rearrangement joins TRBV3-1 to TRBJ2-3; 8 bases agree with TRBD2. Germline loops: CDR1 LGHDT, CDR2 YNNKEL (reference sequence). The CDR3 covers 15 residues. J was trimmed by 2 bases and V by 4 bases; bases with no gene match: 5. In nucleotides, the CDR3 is TGTGCCAGCAGCCCACCGGGACTAGACACAGATACGCAGTATTTT. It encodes CASSPPGLDTDTQYF.

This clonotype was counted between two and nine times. In DNA form, the CDR3 reads TGCGCCAGCAGCCGCCGGCTACAGGGGCCCGCCCTCATGAACACTGAAGCTTTCTTT. Translated, it gives CASSRRLQGPALMNTEAFF. This chain links TRBV4-1 with TRBJ1-1, with TRBD1 identical over 7 bases. The germline V gene encodes CDR1 MGHRA and CDR2 YSYEKL. The CDR3 sequence is 19 residues long. The junction had 17 bases not matched to a gene; V was cut back by 4 bases and J by 0 bases.

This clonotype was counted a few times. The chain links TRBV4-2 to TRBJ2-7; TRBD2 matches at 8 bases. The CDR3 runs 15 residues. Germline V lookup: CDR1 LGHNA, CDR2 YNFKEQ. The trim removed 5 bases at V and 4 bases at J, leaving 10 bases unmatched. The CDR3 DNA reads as TGTGCCAGCAGCTCCCCGGGACTAGAAGGGTACGAGCAGTACTTC. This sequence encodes CASSSPGLEGYEQYF.

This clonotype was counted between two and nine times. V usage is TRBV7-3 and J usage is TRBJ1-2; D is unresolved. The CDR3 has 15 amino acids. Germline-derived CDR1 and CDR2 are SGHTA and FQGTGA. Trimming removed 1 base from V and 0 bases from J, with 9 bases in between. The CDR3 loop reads CASSLRADTNYGYTF. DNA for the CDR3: TGTGCCAGCAGCTTAAGGGCAGATACTAACTATGGCTACACCTTC.

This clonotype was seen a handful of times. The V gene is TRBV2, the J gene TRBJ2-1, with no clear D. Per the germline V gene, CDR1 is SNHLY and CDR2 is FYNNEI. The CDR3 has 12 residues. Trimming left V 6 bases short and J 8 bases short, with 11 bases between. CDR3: CASSNLGYEQFF. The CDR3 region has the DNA TGTGCCAGCAGCAACCTAGGGTATGAGCAGTTCTTC.

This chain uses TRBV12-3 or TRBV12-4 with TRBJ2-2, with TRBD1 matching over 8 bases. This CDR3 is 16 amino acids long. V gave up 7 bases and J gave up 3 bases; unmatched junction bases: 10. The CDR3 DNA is TGTGCCAGCACCTTACCGGACAGGGCGGACACCGGGGAGCTGTTTTTT. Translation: CASTLPDRADTGELFF.

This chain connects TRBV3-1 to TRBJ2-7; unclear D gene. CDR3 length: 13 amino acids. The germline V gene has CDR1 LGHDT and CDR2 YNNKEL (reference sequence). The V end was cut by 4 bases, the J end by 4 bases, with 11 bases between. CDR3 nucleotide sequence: TGTGCCAGCAGCCGTGAACCTTGGTACGAGCAGTACTTC. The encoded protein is CASSREPWYEQYF.

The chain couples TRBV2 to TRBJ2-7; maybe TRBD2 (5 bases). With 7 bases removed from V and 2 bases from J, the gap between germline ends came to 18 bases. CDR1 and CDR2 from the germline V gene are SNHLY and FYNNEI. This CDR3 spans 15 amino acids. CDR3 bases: TGTGCCAGCACCCCTCTAGCCCTCTTTACCTACGAGCAGTACTTC. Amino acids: CASTPLALFTYEQYF.

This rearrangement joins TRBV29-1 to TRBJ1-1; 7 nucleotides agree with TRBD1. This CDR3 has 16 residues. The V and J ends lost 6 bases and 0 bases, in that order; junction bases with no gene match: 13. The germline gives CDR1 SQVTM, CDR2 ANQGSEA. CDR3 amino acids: CSVFGRGTLMNTEAFF. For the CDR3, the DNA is TGCAGCGTGTTCGGCAGGGGGACCCTTATGAACACTGAAGCTTTCTTT.

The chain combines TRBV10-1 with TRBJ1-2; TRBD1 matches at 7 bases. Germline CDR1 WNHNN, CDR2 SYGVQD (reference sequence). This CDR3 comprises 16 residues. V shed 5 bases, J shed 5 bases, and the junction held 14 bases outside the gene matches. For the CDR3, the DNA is TGCGCCAGCAGTCCTACGGGACAGTTCTACTCGTATGGCTACACCTTC. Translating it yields CASSPTGQFYSYGYTF.

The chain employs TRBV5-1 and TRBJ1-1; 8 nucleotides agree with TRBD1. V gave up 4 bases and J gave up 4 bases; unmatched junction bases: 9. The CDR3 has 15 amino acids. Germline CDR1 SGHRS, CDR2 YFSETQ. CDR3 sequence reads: CASSARQGAATEAFF. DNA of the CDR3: TGCGCCAGCAGCGCCAGGCAGGGGGCTGCCACTGAAGCTTTCTTT.

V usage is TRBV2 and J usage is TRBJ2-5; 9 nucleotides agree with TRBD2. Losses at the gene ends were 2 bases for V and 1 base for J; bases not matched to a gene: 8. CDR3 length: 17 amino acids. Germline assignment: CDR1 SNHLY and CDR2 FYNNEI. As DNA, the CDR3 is TGTGCCAGCAGTGAAAGCGCGGCTAGCGGGGTCCAAGAGACCCAGTACTTC. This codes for CASSESAASGVQETQYF.

The CDR3, as DNA: TGTGCCAGCAGCCCTGGAGAAAGGAACTACGAGCAGTACTTC. As protein: CASSPGERNYEQYF. The chain employs TRBV7-9 and TRBJ2-7; D not resolved. The CDR3 sequence is 14 residues long. From germline, CDR1 is SEHNR and CDR2 FQNEAQ (reference sequence). The ends were cut back, 5 bases at V and 3 bases at J, with 14 bases in the middle.

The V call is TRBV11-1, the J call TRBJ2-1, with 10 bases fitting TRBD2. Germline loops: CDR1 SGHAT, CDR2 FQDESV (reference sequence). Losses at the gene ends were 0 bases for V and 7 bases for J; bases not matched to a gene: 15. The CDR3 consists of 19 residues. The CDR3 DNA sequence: TGTGCCAGCAGCTTAGCGCGTCTGAAAGCGGGAGGGCCTAAAAATGAGCAGTTCTTC. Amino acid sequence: CASSLARLKAGGPKNEQFF.